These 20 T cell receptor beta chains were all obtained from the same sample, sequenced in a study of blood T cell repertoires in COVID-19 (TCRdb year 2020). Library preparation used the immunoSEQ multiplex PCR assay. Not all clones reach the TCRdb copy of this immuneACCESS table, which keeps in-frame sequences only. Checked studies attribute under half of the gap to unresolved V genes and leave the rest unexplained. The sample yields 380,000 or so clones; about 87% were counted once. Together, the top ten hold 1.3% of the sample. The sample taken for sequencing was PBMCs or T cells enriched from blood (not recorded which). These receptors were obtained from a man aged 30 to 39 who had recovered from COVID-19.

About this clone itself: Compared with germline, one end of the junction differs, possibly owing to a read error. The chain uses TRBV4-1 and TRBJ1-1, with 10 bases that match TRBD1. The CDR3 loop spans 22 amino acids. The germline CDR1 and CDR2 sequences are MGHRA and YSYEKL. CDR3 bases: TGCGCCAGCAGCCAAGTCATTGGGTTACTTGGGGACAGGGGAAGTAGCAGACCAACGATTCTCTTT. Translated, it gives CASSQVIGLLGDRGSSRPTILF.

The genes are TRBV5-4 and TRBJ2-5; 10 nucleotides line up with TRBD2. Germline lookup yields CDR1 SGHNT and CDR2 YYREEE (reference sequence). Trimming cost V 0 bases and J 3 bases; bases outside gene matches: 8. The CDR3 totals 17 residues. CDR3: CASSLESLAGDKETQYF. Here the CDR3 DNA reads TGTGCCAGCAGCTTGGAATCCCTAGCGGGGGATAAAGAGACCCAGTACTTC. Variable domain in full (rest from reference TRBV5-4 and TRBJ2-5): ETGVTQSPTHLIKTRGQQVTLRCSSQSGHNTVSWYQQALGQGPQFIFQYYREEENGRGNFPPRFSGLQFPNYSSELNVNALELDDSALYLCASSLESLAGDKETQYFGPGTRLLVL.

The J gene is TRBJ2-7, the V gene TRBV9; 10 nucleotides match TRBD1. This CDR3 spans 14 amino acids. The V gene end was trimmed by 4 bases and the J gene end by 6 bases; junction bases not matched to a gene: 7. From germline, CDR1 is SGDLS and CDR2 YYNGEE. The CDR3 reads CASSPRQGAREQYF. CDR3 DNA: TGTGCCAGCAGCCCCCGACAGGGGGCACGCGAGCAGTACTTC.

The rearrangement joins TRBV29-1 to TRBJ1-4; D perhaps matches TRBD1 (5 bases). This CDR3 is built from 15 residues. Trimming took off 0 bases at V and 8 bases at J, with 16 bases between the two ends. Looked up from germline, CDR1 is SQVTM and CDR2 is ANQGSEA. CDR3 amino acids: CSVEDGGSGPEKLFF. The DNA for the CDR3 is TGCAGCGTTGAAGATGGGGGGTCAGGACCCGAAAAACTGTTTTTT.

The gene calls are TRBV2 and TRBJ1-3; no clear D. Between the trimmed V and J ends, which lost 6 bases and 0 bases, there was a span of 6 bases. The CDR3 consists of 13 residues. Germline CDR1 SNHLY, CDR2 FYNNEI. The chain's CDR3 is CASRSFSGNTIYF. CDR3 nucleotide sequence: TGTGCCAGCAGGTCCTTCTCTGGAAACACCATATATTTT.

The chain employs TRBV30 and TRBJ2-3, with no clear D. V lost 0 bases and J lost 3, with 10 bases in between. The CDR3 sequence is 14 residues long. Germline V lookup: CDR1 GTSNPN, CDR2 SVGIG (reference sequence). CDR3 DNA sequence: TGTGCCTGGAGTGTACTCGCAAAGACAGATACGCAGTATTTT. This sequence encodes CAWSVLAKTDTQYF.

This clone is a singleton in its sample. The DNA for the CDR3 is TGTGCCAGCAGCAAGCAGGGGGCTCACGAGCAGTACTTC. As protein: CASSKQGAHEQYF. V gene TRBV7-2 combines with J gene TRBJ2-7; 8 positions match TRBD1. The junction had 5 bases not matched to a gene; V was cut back by 5 bases and J by 5 bases. Germline values: CDR1 SGHTA, CDR2 FQGNSA. This CDR3 comprises 13 residues. The full variable domain, its missing parts supplied by reference TRBV7-2 and TRBJ2-7, is GAGVSQSPSNKVTEKGKDVELRCDPISGHTALYWYRQSLGQGLEFLIYFQGNSAPDKSGLPSDRFSAERTGGSVSTLTIQRTQQEDSAVYLCASSKQGAHEQYFGPGTRLTVT.

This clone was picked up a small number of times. CDR3 DNA sequence: TGCGCCAGCAGCTTGGGCGGGACAGGGGATTCGAACACTGAAGCTTTCTTT. Translated: CASSLGGTGDSNTEAFF. This rearrangement joins TRBV5-1 to TRBJ1-1, with 10 bases fitting TRBD1. This CDR3 region has 17 residues. The V gene end was trimmed by 0 bases and the J gene end by 1 base; junction bases not matched to a gene: 6. Per the germline V gene, CDR1 is SGHRS and CDR2 is YFSETQ. Complete variable domain (other parts from reference TRBV5-1 and TRBJ1-1): KAGVTQTPRYLIKTRGQQVTLSCSPISGHRSVSWYQQTPGQGLQFLFEYFSETQRNKGNFPGRFSGRQFSNSRSEMNVSTLELGDSALYLCASSLGGTGDSNTEAFFGQGTRLTVV.

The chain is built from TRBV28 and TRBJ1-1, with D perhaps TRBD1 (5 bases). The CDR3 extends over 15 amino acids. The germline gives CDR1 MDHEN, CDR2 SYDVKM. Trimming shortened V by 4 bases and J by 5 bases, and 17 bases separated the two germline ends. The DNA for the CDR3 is TGTGCCAGCAGTTCCCTGGGGAAGGGGCCAACTGAAGCTTTCTTT. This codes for CASSSLGKGPTEAFF.

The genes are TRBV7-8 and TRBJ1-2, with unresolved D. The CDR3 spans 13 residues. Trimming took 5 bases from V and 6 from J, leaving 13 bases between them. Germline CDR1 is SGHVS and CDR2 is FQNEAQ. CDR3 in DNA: TGTGCCAGCAGCCGGACGGAACTAGATGGCTACACCTTC. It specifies CASSRTELDGYTF. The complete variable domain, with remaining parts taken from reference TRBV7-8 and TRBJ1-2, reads GAGVSQSPRYKVAKRGQDVALRCDPISGHVSLFWYQQALGQGPEFLTYFQNEAQLDKSGLPSDRFFAERPEGSVSTLKIQRTQQEDSAVYLCASSRTELDGYTFGSGTRLTVV.

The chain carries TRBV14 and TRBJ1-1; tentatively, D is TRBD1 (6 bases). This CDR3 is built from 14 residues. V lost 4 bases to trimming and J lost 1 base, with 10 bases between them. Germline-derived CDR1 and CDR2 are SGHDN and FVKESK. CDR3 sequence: CASSLRTENTEAFF. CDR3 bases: TGTGCCAGCAGCCTGAGGACAGAGAACACTGAAGCTTTCTTT.

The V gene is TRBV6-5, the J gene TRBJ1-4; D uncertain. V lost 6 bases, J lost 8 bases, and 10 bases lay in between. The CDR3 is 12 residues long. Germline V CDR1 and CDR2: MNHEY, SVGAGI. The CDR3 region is CASRTAAEKLFF. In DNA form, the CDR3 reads TGTGCCAGCAGAACAGCGGCCGAAAAACTGTTTTTT.

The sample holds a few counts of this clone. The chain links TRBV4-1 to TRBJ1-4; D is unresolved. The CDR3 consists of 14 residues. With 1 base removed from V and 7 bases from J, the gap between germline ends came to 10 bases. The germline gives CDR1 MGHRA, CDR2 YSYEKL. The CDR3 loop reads CASSQGLSGEKLFF. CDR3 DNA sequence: TGCGCCAGCAGCCAAGGGTTGAGCGGTGAAAAACTGTTTTTT.

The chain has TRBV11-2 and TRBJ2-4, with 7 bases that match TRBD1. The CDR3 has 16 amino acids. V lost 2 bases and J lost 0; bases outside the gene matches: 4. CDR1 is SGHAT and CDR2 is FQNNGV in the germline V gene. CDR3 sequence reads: CASSLHRGEAKNIQYF. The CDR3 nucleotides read TGTGCCAGCAGCTTACACAGGGGTGAAGCCAAAAACATTCAGTACTTC.

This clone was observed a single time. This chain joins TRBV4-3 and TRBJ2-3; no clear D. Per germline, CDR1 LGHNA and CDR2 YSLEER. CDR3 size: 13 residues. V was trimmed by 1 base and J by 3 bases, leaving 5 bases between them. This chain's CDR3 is CASSQGVTDTQYF. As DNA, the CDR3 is TGCGCCAGCAGCCAAGGAGTGACAGATACGCAGTATTTT.

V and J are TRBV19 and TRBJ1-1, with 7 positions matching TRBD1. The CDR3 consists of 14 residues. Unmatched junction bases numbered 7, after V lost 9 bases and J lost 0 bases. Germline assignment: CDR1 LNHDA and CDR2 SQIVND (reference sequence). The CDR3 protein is CASTPGQMNTEAFF. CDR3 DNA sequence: TGTGCCAGCACTCCGGGACAGATGAACACTGAAGCTTTCTTT.

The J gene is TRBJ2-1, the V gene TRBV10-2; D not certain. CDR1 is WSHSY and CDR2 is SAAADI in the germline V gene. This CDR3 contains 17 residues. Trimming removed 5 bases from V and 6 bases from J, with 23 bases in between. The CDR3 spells CASSKIEAVHLPNEQFF. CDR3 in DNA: TGCGCCAGCAGTAAAATTGAGGCAGTCCACCTTCCCAATGAGCAGTTCTTC.

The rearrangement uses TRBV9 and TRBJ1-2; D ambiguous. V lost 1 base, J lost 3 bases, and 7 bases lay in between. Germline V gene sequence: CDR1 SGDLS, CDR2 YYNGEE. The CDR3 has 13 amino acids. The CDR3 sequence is CASSVSPDYGYTF. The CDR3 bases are TGTGCCAGCAGCGTATCTCCGGACTATGGCTACACCTTC.

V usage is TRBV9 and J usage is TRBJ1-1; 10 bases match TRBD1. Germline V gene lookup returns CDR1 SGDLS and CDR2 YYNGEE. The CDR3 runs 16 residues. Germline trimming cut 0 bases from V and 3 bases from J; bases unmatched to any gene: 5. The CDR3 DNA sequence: TGTGCCAGCAGCGTAGGGACAGGGGGAGGGGACACTGAAGCTTTCTTT. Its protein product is CASSVGTGGGDTEAFF.

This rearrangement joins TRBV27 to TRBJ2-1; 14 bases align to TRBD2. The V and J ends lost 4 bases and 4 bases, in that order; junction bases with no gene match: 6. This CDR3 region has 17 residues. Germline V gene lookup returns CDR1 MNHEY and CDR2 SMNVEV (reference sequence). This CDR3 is CASSSRTSGGSYNEQFF. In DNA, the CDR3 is TGTGCCAGCAGTTCTCGGACTAGCGGGGGGAGTTACAATGAGCAGTTCTTC.